These T cell receptor beta chains were read from a single sample in a study of human T cells and chemical hapten exposure. TCRdb reprocessed the RACE reads via MiXCR and lists one record per CDR3 protein. The sample holds around 380,000 distinct CDR3 sequences, around 5% seen once. The starting material was whole blood, obtained in connection with sensitization to the hapten diphenylcyclopropenone (DPC). All receptors derive from a young woman with alopecia areata. Some clones in this sample may be carry-over from other donors' samples. The CDR3 runs from the conserved cysteine through the conserved F or W. A D gene is named only where the DNA matches it firmly. Clone size, where shown, is once, few, many, or a class for clones that have expanded.

CASSYSTIADTQYF	TGTGCCAGCAGTTACTCGACAATAGCTGATACGCAGTATTTT	many	TRBV6-2/TRBV6-3	TRBJ2-3	-
CSANDALGDGYTF	TGCAGTGCTAACGATGCCCTAGGGGATGGCTACACCTTC	few	TRBV20-1	TRBJ1-2	-
CAIRVAKDSNQPQHF	TGCGCCATCAGGGTGGCAAAAGATAGCAATCAGCCCCAGCATTTT	many	TRBV10-1	TRBJ1-5	-
CASSLGTGAEGNF	TGTGCCAGCAGCTTGGGGACAGGGGCAGAGGGGAACTTT	-	TRBV7-9	TRBJ1-1	TRBD1
CASTGQGADTQYF	TGTGCCAGCACCGGACAGGGGGCAGATACGCAGTATTTT	-	TRBV6-5	TRBJ2-3	TRBD1
CASTAGGLQETQYF	TGTGCCAGCACCGCAGGGGGGCTCCAAGAGACCCAGTACTTC	few	TRBV3-1	TRBJ2-5	-
CASSPQVIAFF	TGTGCCAGCAGCCCACAGGTTATAGCTTTCTTT	many	TRBV6-6	TRBJ1-1	-
CSVAGPASTDTQYF	TGCAGCGTTGCCGGACCGGCTAGCACAGATACGCAGTATTTT	many	TRBV29-1	TRBJ2-3	-
CSAVGGGESEKLFF	TGCAGTGCCGTTGGAGGGGGGGAGAGTGAAAAACTGTTTTTT	-	TRBV20-1	TRBJ1-4	-
CASSLIGGGAGHEQFF	TGTGCCAGCAGCTTAATAGGCGGGGGGGCTGGGCATGAGCAGTTCTTC	few	TRBV27	TRBJ2-1	TRBD2
CASSPPGLAGGLGTQYF	TGTGCCAGCAGCCCCCCGGGGCTAGCGGGGGGGCTGGGTACGCAGTATTTT	many	TRBV7-2	TRBJ2-3	TRBD2
CSARDGTGGNEQYF	TGCAGTGCTAGAGACGGGACAGGGGGTAACGAGCAGTACTTC	many	TRBV20-1	TRBJ2-7	TRBD1
CASSLSGYSLSGANVLTF	TGCGCCAGCAGCTTGTCAGGGTACTCCCTCTCTGGGGCCAACGTCCTGACTTTC	many	TRBV5-1	TRBJ2-6	-
CASSRDPVGPQYF	TGTGCCAGCAGCCGGGACCCCGTCGGGCCCCAGTACTTC	few	TRBV5-4	TRBJ2-5	-
CASSQWGQGLRYEQYF	TGTGCCAGCAGCCAATGGGGACAGGGCCTACGGTACGAGCAGTACTTC	many	TRBV3-1	TRBJ2-7	TRBD1
CASSSRSWDTGELFF	TGTGCCAGCAGTTCAAGGTCCTGGGACACCGGGGAGCTGTTTTTT	many	TRBV12-3/TRBV12-4	TRBJ2-2	-
CASSFQGVGMNTEAFF	TGCGCCAGCAGCTTCCAGGGGGTTGGTATGAACACTGAAGCTTTCTTT	-	TRBV5-1	TRBJ1-1	TRBD1
CASSLARRGGPGEQYF	TGTGCCAGCAGCTTAGCGCGGAGGGGCGGCCCAGGCGAGCAGTACTTC	-	TRBV7-8	TRBJ2-7	-
CASSQDGRAVDTQYF	TGCGCCAGCAGCCAAGACGGGAGGGCAGTCGATACGCAGTATTTT	many	TRBV4-3	TRBJ2-3	TRBD2
CAIRSDSNQPQHF	TGTGCCATCAGATCAGACAGCAATCAGCCCCAGCATTTT	few	TRBV10-3	TRBJ1-5	-
CASSLDLGRGGYTF	TGTGCCAGCAGCTTAGATCTGGGGAGGGGAGGCTACACCTTC	few	TRBV7-2	TRBJ1-2	-
CASSQSGGAPDTQYF	TGTGCCAGCAGTCAGAGCGGGGGGGCACCAGATACGCAGTATTTT	many	TRBV2	TRBJ2-3	TRBD2
CASSRQDLGEQYF	TGTGCCAGCAGTCGACAGGACCTCGGGGAGCAGTACTTC	many	TRBV12-3/TRBV12-4	TRBJ2-7	-
CASSNSGTEAFF	TGTGCCAGCAGTAACTCGGGCACTGAAGCTTTCTTT	-	TRBV6-6	TRBJ1-1	-
CASSEWEGQTYGYTF	TGTGCCAGCAGTGAGTGGGAGGGACAGACCTATGGCTACACCTTC	few	TRBV2	TRBJ1-2	TRBD1
CATGRTDLETQYF	TGTGCCACCGGGCGGACAGACTTGGAGACCCAGTACTTC	few	TRBV24-1	TRBJ2-5	-
CSAAGDRDNQPQHF	TGCAGTGCGGCAGGGGACAGGGACAATCAGCCCCAGCATTTT	few	TRBV20-1	TRBJ1-5	TRBD1
CASSPERGGNSPLHF	TGTGCCAGCAGTCCAGAGCGGGGCGGGAATTCACCCCTCCACTTT	-	TRBV7-9	TRBJ1-6	-
CASSETGYSPLHF	TGTGCCAGCAGTGAAACAGGGTACTCACCCCTCCACTTT	many	TRBV6-5	TRBJ1-6	-
CSASTGIASWNTEAFF	TGCAGTGCTTCTACAGGAATCGCTTCCTGGAACACTGAAGCTTTCTTT	many	TRBV20-1	TRBJ1-1	-
CASGVGAQGSGETQYF	TGTGCCAGCGGAGTTGGCGCGCAGGGGTCGGGGGAGACCCAGTACTTC	-	TRBV28	TRBJ2-5	-
CASSFVGQTYEQYF	TGTGCCAGCAGTTTCGTAGGGCAGACCTACGAGCAGTACTTC	-	TRBV27	TRBJ2-7	-
CATSRDLGAYYEQYF	TGTGCCACCAGCAGAGATTTAGGGGCCTACTACGAGCAGTACTTC	few	TRBV15	TRBJ2-7	-
CASSLSSELYNEQFF	TGTGCCAGCAGCCTGTCTTCGGAACTTTACAATGAGCAGTTCTTC	many	TRBV9	TRBJ2-1	-
CASSQDGGERHSPLHF	TGTGCCAGCAGCCAAGATGGGGGGGAAAGGCATTCACCCCTCCACTTT	-	TRBV4-2	TRBJ1-6	-
CASSLGGQRNQPQHF	TGTGCCAGCAGCTTAGGAGGACAGCGCAATCAGCCCCAGCATTTT	many	TRBV5-4	TRBJ1-5	-
CSAPKKGSGSYEQYF	TGCAGTGCTCCGAAAAAGGGTAGCGGTTCCTACGAGCAGTACTTC	few	TRBV20-1	TRBJ2-7	-
CASGQPQGRTGELFF	TGTGCCAGCGGCCAACCGCAGGGGCGGACCGGGGAGCTGTTTTTT	-	TRBV7-9	TRBJ2-2	-
CAIFRDVPVWQETQYF	TGTGCCATCTTTCGGGACGTTCCGGTATGGCAAGAGACCCAGTACTTC	-	TRBV10-3	TRBJ2-5	-
CASSLATDFYGYTF	TGTGCCAGCAGCTTGGCCACTGATTTCTATGGCTACACCTTC	-	TRBV5-4	TRBJ1-2	-
CASSQVTESVNEKLFF	TGTGCCAGCAGCCAAGTTACTGAGTCGGTAAATGAAAAACTGTTTTTT	-	TRBV3-1	TRBJ1-4	-
CASARMTSGLETQYF	TGTGCCAGCGCCCGCATGACTAGCGGGCTGGAGACCCAGTACTTC	many	TRBV7-2	TRBJ2-5	TRBD2
CASSLKLSQPQHF	TGTGCCAGCAGCTTAAAGCTGTCTCAGCCCCAGCATTTT	-	TRBV7-2	TRBJ1-5	-
CASSPRGRGTQYF	TGTGCCAGCAGTCCGAGGGGTCGGGGGACCCAGTACTTC	many	TRBV6-6	TRBJ2-5	-
CATSATGNQPQHF	TGTGCCACCAGTGCTACTGGCAATCAGCCCCAGCATTTT	-	TRBV24-1	TRBJ1-5	-
CASSQTSTGELFF	TGTGCCAGCAGCCAAACTTCAACCGGGGAGCTGTTTTTT	many	TRBV4-2	TRBJ2-2	-
CASSYSGAGYTF	TGTGCCAGCAGTTACTCAGGGGCCGGCTACACCTTC	many	TRBV6-5	TRBJ1-2	-
CASSEGGGAIDTQYF	TGTGCCAGCAGTGAGGGCGGGGGGGCGATAGATACGCAGTATTTT	few	TRBV27	TRBJ2-3	TRBD2
CASSDTSGTAYNEQFF	TGTGCCAGCAGTGATACCAGCGGGACAGCCTACAATGAGCAGTTCTTC	few	TRBV2	TRBJ2-1	-
CASRAGLEETQYF	TGTGCCAGCCGGGCCGGACTGGAAGAGACCCAGTACTTC	-	TRBV6-6	TRBJ2-5	-